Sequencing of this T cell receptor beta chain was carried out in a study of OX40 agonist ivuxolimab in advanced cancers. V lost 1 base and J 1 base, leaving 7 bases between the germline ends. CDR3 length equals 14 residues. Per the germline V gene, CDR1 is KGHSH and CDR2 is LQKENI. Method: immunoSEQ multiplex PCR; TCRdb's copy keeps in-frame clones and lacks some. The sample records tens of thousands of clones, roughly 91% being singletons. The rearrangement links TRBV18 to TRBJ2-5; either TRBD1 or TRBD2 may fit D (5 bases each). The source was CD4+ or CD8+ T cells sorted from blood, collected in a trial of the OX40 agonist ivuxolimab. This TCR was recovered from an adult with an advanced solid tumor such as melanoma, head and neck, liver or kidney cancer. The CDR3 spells CASSPQGTQETQYF. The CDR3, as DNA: TGTGCCAGCTCACCACAGGGGACCCAAGAGACCCAGTACTTC.